The TCR beta chain under discussion was sequenced for a study of blood T cell repertoires in COVID-19. Study background: COVID-19 samples collected from the United States, Italy and Spain covered acute and convalescent phases. Nucleic acid was either cDNA or gDNA, and it came from T cells, B-cell-depleted T cells, or PBMCs.

Authors' analysis steps: For nucleated cells, counts were estimated from reference gene primer amplification. The assay was immunoSEQ multiplex PCR, and TCRdb's table has in-frame clones only and misses some. That table furnishes V, J and clone size, whereas the DNA furnished D and trimming. The sample has about 200,000 clones, around 87% seen once. The CDR3 consists of 16 residues. Trimming shortened V by 6 bases and J by 3 bases, and 21 bases separated the two germline ends. The germline gives CDR1 SGHTA, CDR2 FQGNSA. The gene calls are TRBV7-2 and TRBJ2-7, with a tentative D call TRBD2 (5 bases). Sequencing input: peripheral blood. This TCR came from a man aged 55 to 70 with acute or convalescent COVID-19. The chain's CDR3 is CASRPGGGSALYEQYF. The CDR3 region has the DNA TGTGCCAGCAGACCCGGCGGCGGTAGCGCTCTCTACGAGCAGTACTTC.